This T cell receptor (beta chain) was documented in a study of cytomegalovirus exposure and HLA in healthy donors. Germline trimming cut 5 bases from V and 5 bases from J; bases unmatched to any gene: 7. The CDR3 contains 14 residues. In germline, CDR1 is SNHLY, CDR2 FYNNEI. The PCR made use of 60 Vbeta and 13 Jbeta primers. Clones were read by immunoSEQ multiplex PCR, and TCRdb kept only the in-frame ones, dropping some. The data contain under 200,000 clones, roughly 12% of them seen just once; the ten biggest clones take up over 6.5%. Whole-study results and caveats: HLA alleles were associated with 15,000 to 20,000 TCR beta sequences in a later analysis at 0.05 false discovery rate.

A word on this clone: Its cognate antigen is unknown.

Input material: PBMCs. V usage is TRBV2 and J usage is TRBJ2-7; 9 nucleotides agree with TRBD1. The TCR was taken from a man in his fifties or sixties in good health and CMV-seropositive. Here the CDR3 DNA reads TGTGCCAGCAGTCCTGGACAGGGGTACGACGAGCAGTACTTC. Translation gives CASSPGQGYDEQYF.